This section outlines one T cell receptor beta chain sequence together with its context. Between the trimmed V and J ends, which lost 5 bases and 2 bases, there was a span of 17 bases. Germline CDR1 LGHDT, CDR2 YNNKEL (reference sequence). CDR3 length equals 16 residues. These data originate in a study of blood T cell repertoires in COVID-19. Across the study: From the United States, Italy and Spain came samples of acute and convalescent COVID-19. Sources were T cells, B-cell-depleted T cells, or PBMCs; the material itself was cDNA or gDNA.

TCRdb's table, derived via immunoSEQ multiplex PCR, lists solely in-frame clones and lacks some. The sample records 150,000 to 200,000 clones, about 83% being singletons. This TCR came from a man between 18 and 29 years old with active or convalescent COVID-19. Sequencing input: peripheral blood. This chain joins TRBV3-1 (or the pseudogene TRBV3-2) and TRBJ2-3, with D possibly matching TRBD1 (6 bases). In nucleotides, the CDR3 is TGTGCCAGCAGCTACCACAGGGATGGGACCACAGATACGCAGTATTTT. As protein: CASSYHRDGTTDTQYF.